What follows are 24 T cell receptor beta chains derived from one specimen sequenced in a study of OX40 agonist ivuxolimab in advanced cancers. Profiled with immunoSEQ multiplex PCR; TCRdb holds only in-frame clones, not every one. The repertoire holds tens of thousands of clones, 80% to 85% seen once, with less than 25% in the top ten. Sequencing was performed on CD4+ or CD8+ T cells sorted from blood, taken in a trial of the OX40 agonist ivuxolimab. The source is an adult with an advanced solid tumor such as melanoma, head and neck, liver or kidney cancer.

The chain links TRBV11-2 to TRBJ2-3; no clear D gene. This CDR3 has 12 residues. The V gene's germline CDR1 is SGHAT and CDR2 FQNNGV. V lost 1 base and J 6 bases, leaving 5 bases between the germline ends. The CDR3 sequence is CASSLGSDTQYF. Written as DNA, the CDR3 is TGTGCCAGCAGCTTAGGTTCTGATACGCAGTATTTT. The full variable domain, its missing parts supplied by reference TRBV11-2 and TRBJ2-3, is EAGVAQSPRYKIIEKRQSVAFWCNPISGHATLYWYQQILGQGPKLLIQFQNNGVVDDSQLPKDRFSAERLKGVDSTLKIQPAKLEDSAVYLCASSLGSDTQYFGPGTRLTVL.

The gene calls are TRBV13 and TRBJ2-1; 8 bases line up with TRBD1. Germline CDR1 PRHDT, CDR2 FYEKMQ (reference sequence). This CDR3 region has 15 residues. The ends lost 6 bases at V and 6 bases at J; junction bases unmatched: 10. CDR3: CASRTTGTGSNEQFF. CDR3 coding DNA: TGTGCCAGCAGAACGACCGGGACAGGTAGCAATGAGCAGTTCTTC.

The chain has TRBV13 and TRBJ2-7; maybe TRBD1 (5 bases). V was cut by 3 bases and J by 6 bases, with 12 bases left in between. Germline V gene sequence: CDR1 PRHDT, CDR2 FYEKMQ (reference sequence). This CDR3 comprises 13 residues. The CDR3 sequence is CASSLTSGREQYF. The CDR3, as DNA: TGTGCCAGCAGCTTGACGTCAGGGCGCGAGCAGTACTTC.

The V and J genes are TRBV6-6 and TRBJ2-1; 9 nucleotides agree with TRBD2. The CDR3 is 16 amino acids. With V trimmed by 0 bases and J by 4 bases, 4 bases remained unmatched. In germline, CDR1 is MNHNY, CDR2 SVGAGI (reference sequence). The CDR3 reads CASSYSLAGPYNEQFF. CDR3 in DNA: TGTGCCAGCAGTTACTCGCTAGCGGGGCCATACAATGAGCAGTTCTTC.

J is TRBJ2-5 and V is TRBV27; weak D call: TRBD1 (6 bases). The V gene lost 6 bases and the J gene lost 2 bases, with 13 bases spanning the gap. From germline, CDR1 is MNHEY and CDR2 SMNVEV (reference sequence). The CDR3 covers 14 residues. CDR3 bases: TGTGCCAGCAGCGTAACCAGGGGACAAGAGACCCAGTACTTC. Its translation is CASSVTRGQETQYF.

This sequence joins TRBV28 and TRBJ2-2, with TRBD1 identical over 7 bases. The CDR3 has 13 amino acids. The trim removed 5 bases at V and 7 bases at J, leaving 4 bases unmatched. CDR1 and CDR2 from the germline V gene are MDHEN and SYDVKM. As DNA, the CDR3 is TGTGCCAGCAGTCACAGGGGCGGCGGGGAGCTGTTTTTT. Its translation is CASSHRGGGELFF.

V is TRBV19 and J is TRBJ2-7; 8 bases agree with TRBD2. This CDR3 region has 14 residues. Trimming removed 7 bases from V and 5 bases from J; junction bases left unmatched: 10. Germline CDR1 and CDR2: LNHDA and SQIVND (reference sequence). CDR3 nucleotide sequence: TGTGCCAGTACCGCAGGACTAGCTGGGCACGAGCAGTACTTC. The encoded protein is CASTAGLAGHEQYF.

This clone was found once. J is TRBJ1-4 and V is TRBV7-6, with D hard to call. Germline V gene sequence: CDR1 SGHVS, CDR2 FNYEAQ. The CDR3 is made up of 14 amino acids. V lost 5 bases and J 6 bases, leaving 13 bases between the germline ends. The DNA of the CDR3 is TGTGCCAGCAGCAAGACCGACTTCGATGAAAAACTGTTTTTT. This translates into CASSKTDFDEKLFF.

CDR3 loop: CAISEGVGTEAFF. CDR3 DNA sequence: TGTGCCATCAGTGAGGGGGTGGGTACTGAAGCTTTCTTT. The chain joins TRBV10-3 to TRBJ1-1; D gene ambiguous. Trimming removed 2 bases at V and 5 bases at J, with 9 bases between. The CDR3 totals 13 residues. CDR1 and CDR2 from the germline V gene are ENHRY and SYGVKD.

J is TRBJ2-7 and V is TRBV2, with 7 bases identical to TRBD1. Germline V gene data show CDR1 as SNHLY and CDR2 as FYNNEI. The J segment lost 2 bases and the V segment lost 6 bases, leaving 4 bases of the junction unmatched. The CDR3 length is 13 residues. Here the CDR3 reads CASRRGQTYEQYF. In nucleotides, the CDR3 is TGTGCCAGCAGAAGGGGACAGACCTACGAGCAGTACTTC.

The rearrangement joins TRBV7-3 to TRBJ2-3; D is unresolved. Trimming left V 2 bases short and J 0 bases short, with 12 bases between. Germline V lookup: CDR1 SGHTA, CDR2 FQGTGA. CDR3 size: 16 residues. The CDR3 DNA is TGTGCCAGCAGCTTAGGCGTTTCCTCTAGCACAGATACGCAGTATTTT. Translating gives CASSLGVSSSTDTQYF.

The chain recombines TRBV4-1 with TRBJ2-7; TRBD1 might be the D (5 bases). CDR3 length: 14 residues. Per the germline V gene, CDR1 is MGHRA and CDR2 is YSYEKL. V lost 3 bases, J lost 4 bases, and 13 bases lay in between. This CDR3 is CASSHNYGAYEQYF. The CDR3 DNA is TGCGCCAGCAGCCACAATTATGGGGCGTACGAGCAGTACTTC.

The chain joins TRBV5-5 to TRBJ2-2, with no clear D. This CDR3 spans 13 amino acids. The V gene's germline CDR1 is SGHKS and CDR2 YYEKEE (reference sequence). V was pared by 6 bases and J by 0 bases, with 6 bases between. This chain's CDR3 is CASTLTNTGELFF. CDR3 sequence (DNA): TGTGCCAGCACCCTGACGAACACCGGGGAGCTGTTTTTT.

This rearrangement joins TRBV30 to TRBJ1-1; possibly TRBD1 for D (5 bases). Germline CDR1 GTSNPN, CDR2 SVGIG (reference sequence). Trimming removed 4 bases at V and 4 bases at J, with 13 bases between. The CDR3 consists of 13 residues. The chain's CDR3 is CAWTHGGSTEAFF. The CDR3 coding sequence is TGTGCCTGGACCCATGGGGGGTCCACTGAAGCTTTCTTT.

The chain employs TRBV7-9 and TRBJ2-5; D is unclear. Trimming shortened V by 5 bases and J by 5 bases, and 15 bases separated the two germline ends. The CDR3 is 14 residues long. Germline assignment: CDR1 SEHNR and CDR2 FQNEAQ (reference sequence). CDR3: CASSLPHRSETQYF. The DNA of the CDR3 is TGTGCCAGCAGCCTACCACATAGGTCTGAGACCCAGTACTTC.

This clone was detected only once. This sequence joins TRBV19 and TRBJ2-1; D might be TRBD1 (5 bases). Germline CDR1 LNHDA, CDR2 SQIVND (reference sequence). The ends were cut back, 5 bases at V and 2 bases at J, with 10 bases in the middle. The CDR3 runs to 14 residues. In nucleotides, the CDR3 is TGTGCCAGTAGTGCTCCGGACACCTACAATGAGCAGTTCTTC. This encodes CASSAPDTYNEQFF.

The J gene is TRBJ2-7, the V gene TRBV6-5, with TRBD1 matching 7 bases. CDR3 length equals 14 residues. The germline V gene encodes CDR1 MNHEY and CDR2 SVGAGI. V shed 1 base and J 3 bases; nucleotides not matched to a gene: 3. The CDR3 coding sequence is TGTGCCAGCAGTTACTTGGGACAGAGCTACGAGCAGTACTTC. Its protein is CASSYLGQSYEQYF.

Notes on this clone: Other DNA sequences of this sample code for an identical CDR3. The chain has TRBV19 and TRBJ2-1, with D tentatively TRBD1 (6 bases). This CDR3 has 17 residues. Trimming stripped 5 bases from V and 3 bases from J, with 20 bases between. Germline V lookup: CDR1 LNHDA, CDR2 SQIVND (reference sequence). In DNA, the CDR3 is TGTGCCAGTAGTGTGACCGCAGGGGATCTACTCTACAATGAGCAGTTCTTC. Residues: CASSVTAGDLLYNEQFF.

V is TRBV5-1 and J is TRBJ2-7; weak D call: TRBD1 (5 bases). Germline values: CDR1 SGHRS, CDR2 YFSETQ. The germline V and J ends were trimmed by 4 bases and 1 base, with 15 bases remaining between them. CDR3 length: 15 amino acids. In nucleotides, the CDR3 is TGCGCCAGCAGCCAACAGGCCTCACGGTCCTACGAGCAGTACTTC. It codes for CASSQQASRSYEQYF.

V gene TRBV11-2 combines with J gene TRBJ1-1, with D possibly matching TRBD1 (5 bases). The germline V gene encodes CDR1 SGHAT and CDR2 FQNNGV. V gave up 2 bases and J gave up 8 bases, with 9 bases separating them. The CDR3 runs to 12 residues. The CDR3 DNA reads TGTGCCAGCAGCTTAACGGCAGGGGAAGCTTTCTTT. This translates into CASSLTAGEAFF.

This chain uses TRBV19 with TRBJ1-3, with D unresolved. V dropped 8 bases and J dropped 4 bases, with 18 bases sitting between them. The CDR3 extends over 15 amino acids. CDR1 is LNHDA and CDR2 is SQIVND in the germline V gene (reference sequence). CDR3 protein: CASGLEAFAGNTIYF. DNA of the CDR3: TGTGCCAGTGGCCTAGAGGCATTCGCCGGAAACACCATATATTTT. Full variable domain (outside the CDR3, taken from reference TRBV19 and TRBJ1-3): DGGITQSPKYLFRKEGQNVTLSCEQNLNHDAMYWYRQDPGQGLRLIYYSQIVNDFQKGDIAEGYSVSREKKESFPLTVTSAQKNPTAFYLCASGLEAFAGNTIYFGEGSWLTVV.

This clone was observed a handful of times. V gene TRBV7-8 combines with J gene TRBJ1-3; no clear D. V lost 2 bases to trimming and J lost 2 bases, with 7 bases between them. The CDR3 is made up of 14 amino acids. CDR1 and CDR2 (germline): SGHVS, FQNEAQ. As DNA, the CDR3 is TGTGCCAGCAGCTTACAGCCCACTGGAAACACCATATATTTT. Translation gives CASSLQPTGNTIYF.

The chain links TRBV7-6 to TRBJ2-7; D could derive from TRBD1 or TRBD2 (6 bases each). The CDR3 runs 14 residues. V lost 4 bases to trimming and J lost 12 bases, with 22 bases between them. Germline values: CDR1 SGHVS, CDR2 FNYEAQ. CDR3 bases: TGTGCCAGCAGCTCGGGAGACAGGACTGTCTATCCGTACTTC. Protein: CASSSGDRTVYPYF.

A single count supports this clone. The chain employs TRBV5-6 and TRBJ2-7; 9 bases are shared with TRBD1. The V and J ends lost 0 bases and 5 bases, in that order; junction bases with no gene match: 9. The germline gives CDR1 SGHDT, CDR2 YYEEEE. There are 16 residues in the CDR3. The CDR3 sequence: CASSLDLGTGYNEQYF. The CDR3 DNA is TGTGCCAGCAGCTTGGATCTAGGGACAGGGTACAACGAGCAGTACTTC.